This TCR beta chain derives from a study of T cell responses to AZD1222 COVID-19 vaccine. Study-wide results and limits: Samples come after the peak T cell response, not at day 14. There were mostly white British donors and more females than males, and clonal diversity was possibly underestimated.

Assay: immunoSEQ multiplex PCR; the TCRdb copy retains only in-frame clones and omits some. The sample lists 150,000 to 200,000 clones, approximately 90% seen once, with 2.6% in the top ten. Note on this clone: Its antigen is unidentified.

The sequence was collected from an adult in good health. Sequencing was performed on peripheral blood, taken on day 0 of AZD1222 vaccination.

The CDR3 sequence is CASRLGLAGSYEQYF. Here the CDR3 DNA reads TGTGCCAGCCGACTGGGACTAGCGGGGTCCTACGAGCAGTACTTC. V gene TRBV7-9 combines with J gene TRBJ2-7, with 13 bases aligning to TRBD2. The CDR3 is 15 amino acids. The germline V gene encodes CDR1 SEHNR and CDR2 FQNEAQ (reference sequence). Trimming cost V 8 bases and J 1 base; bases outside gene matches: 5.